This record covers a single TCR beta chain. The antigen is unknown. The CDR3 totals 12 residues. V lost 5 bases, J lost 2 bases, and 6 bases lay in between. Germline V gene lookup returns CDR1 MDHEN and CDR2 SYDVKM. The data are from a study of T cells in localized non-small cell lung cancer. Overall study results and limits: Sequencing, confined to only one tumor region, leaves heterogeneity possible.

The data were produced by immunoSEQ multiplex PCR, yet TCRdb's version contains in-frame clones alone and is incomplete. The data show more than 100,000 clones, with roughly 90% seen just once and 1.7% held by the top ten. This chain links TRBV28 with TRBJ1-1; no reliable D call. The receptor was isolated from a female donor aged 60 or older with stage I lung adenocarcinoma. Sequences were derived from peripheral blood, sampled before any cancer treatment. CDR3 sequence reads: CASSQRNTEAFF. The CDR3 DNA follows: TGTGCCAGCAGTCAAAGAAACACTGAAGCTTTCTTT.